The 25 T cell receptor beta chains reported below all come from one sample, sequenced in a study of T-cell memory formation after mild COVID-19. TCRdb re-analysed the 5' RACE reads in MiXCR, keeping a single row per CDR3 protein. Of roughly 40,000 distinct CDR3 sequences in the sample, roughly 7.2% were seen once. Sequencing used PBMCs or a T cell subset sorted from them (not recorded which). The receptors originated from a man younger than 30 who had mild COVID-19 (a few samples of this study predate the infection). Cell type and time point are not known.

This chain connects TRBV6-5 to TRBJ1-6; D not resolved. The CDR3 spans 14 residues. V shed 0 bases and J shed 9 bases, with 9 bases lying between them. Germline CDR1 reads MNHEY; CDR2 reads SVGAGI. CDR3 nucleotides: TGTGCCAGCAGTTACTCGCTATCCCCTTCACCCCTCCACTTT. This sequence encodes CASSYSLSPSPLHF.

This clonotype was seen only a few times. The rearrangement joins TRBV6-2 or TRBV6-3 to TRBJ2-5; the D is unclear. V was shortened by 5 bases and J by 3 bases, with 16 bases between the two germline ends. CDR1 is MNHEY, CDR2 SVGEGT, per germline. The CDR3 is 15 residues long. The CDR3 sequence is CASSGGSPTEETQYF. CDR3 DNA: TGTGCCAGCAGTGGCGGCAGCCCCACTGAAGAGACCCAGTACTTC.

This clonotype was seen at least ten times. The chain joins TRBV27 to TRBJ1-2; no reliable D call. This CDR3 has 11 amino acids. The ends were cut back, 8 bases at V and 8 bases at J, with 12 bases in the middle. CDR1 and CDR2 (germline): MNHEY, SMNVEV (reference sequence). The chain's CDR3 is CASPVRVGYTF. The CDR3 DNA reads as TGTGCCAGCCCTGTAAGGGTAGGCTACACCTTC.

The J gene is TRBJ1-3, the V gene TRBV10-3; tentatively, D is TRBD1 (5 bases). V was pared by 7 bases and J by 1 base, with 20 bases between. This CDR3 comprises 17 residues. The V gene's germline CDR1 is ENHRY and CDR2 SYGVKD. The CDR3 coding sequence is TGTGCCATCACCTCATGGGGACCGGGGATATCTGGAAACACCATATATTTT. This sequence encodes CAITSWGPGISGNTIYF.

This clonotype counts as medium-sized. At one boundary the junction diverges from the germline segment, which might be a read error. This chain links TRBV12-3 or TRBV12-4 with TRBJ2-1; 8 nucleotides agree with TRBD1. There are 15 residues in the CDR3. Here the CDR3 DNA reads TGTGCCAGCAGCCATAACCGGGGACAGGCGGGTCCGACGGTCTTC. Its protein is CASSHNRGQAGPTVF.

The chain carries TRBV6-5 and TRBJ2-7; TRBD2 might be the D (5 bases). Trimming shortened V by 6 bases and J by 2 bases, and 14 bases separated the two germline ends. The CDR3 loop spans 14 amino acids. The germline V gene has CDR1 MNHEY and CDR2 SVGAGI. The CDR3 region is CASSPRRATYEQYV. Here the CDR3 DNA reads TGTGCCAGCAGCCCTCGGCGGGCCACCTACGAGCAGTACGTC.

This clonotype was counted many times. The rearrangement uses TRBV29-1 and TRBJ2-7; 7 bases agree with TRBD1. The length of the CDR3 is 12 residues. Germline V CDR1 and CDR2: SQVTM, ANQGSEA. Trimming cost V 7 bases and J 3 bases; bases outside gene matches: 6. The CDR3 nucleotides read TGCAGCGCTGAGGGACAGCGCTACGAGCAGTACTTC. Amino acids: CSAEGQRYEQYF.

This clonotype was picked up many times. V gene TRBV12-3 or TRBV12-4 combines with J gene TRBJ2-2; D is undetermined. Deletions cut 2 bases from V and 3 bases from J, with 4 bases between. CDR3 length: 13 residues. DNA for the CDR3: TGTGCCAGCAGTTTATGGGACACCGGGGAGCTGTTTTTT. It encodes CASSLWDTGELFF.

CDR3: CATSDGGYTDTQYF. DNA for the CDR3: TGTGCCACCAGTGATGGGGGGTACACAGATACGCAGTATTTT. This chain uses TRBV24-1 with TRBJ2-3; TRBD2 might be the D (6 bases). This CDR3 is built from 14 residues. Germline-derived CDR1 and CDR2 are KGHDR and SFDVKD. V was clipped by 3 bases and J by 2 bases, with 8 bases between them.

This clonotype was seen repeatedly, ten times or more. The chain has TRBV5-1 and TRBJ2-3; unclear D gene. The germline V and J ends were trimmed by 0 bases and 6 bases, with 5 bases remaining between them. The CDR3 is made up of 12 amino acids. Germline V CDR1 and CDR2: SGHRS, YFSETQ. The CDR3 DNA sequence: TGCGCCAGCAGCTTGGGGGCGGATACGCAGTATTTT. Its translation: CASSLGADTQYF. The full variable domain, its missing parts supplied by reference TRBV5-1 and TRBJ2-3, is KAGVTQTPRYLIKTRGQQVTLSCSPISGHRSVSWYQQTPGQGLQFLFEYFSETQRNKGNFPGRFSGRQFSNSRSEMNVSTLELGDSALYLCASSLGADTQYFGPGTRLTVL.

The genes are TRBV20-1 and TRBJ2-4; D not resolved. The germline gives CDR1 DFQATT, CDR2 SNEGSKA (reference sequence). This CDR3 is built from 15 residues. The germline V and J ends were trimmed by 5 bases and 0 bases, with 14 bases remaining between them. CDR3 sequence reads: CSAPSTELAKNIQYF. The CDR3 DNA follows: TGCAGTGCTCCCTCGACTGAGCTAGCCAAAAACATTCAGTACTTC.

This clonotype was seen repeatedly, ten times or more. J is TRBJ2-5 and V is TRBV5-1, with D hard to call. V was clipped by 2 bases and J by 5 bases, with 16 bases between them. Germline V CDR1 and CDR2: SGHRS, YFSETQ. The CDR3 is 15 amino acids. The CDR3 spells CASSFQSALGETQYF. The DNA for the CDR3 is TGCGCCAGCAGCTTCCAATCTGCCCTGGGGGAGACCCAGTACTTC.

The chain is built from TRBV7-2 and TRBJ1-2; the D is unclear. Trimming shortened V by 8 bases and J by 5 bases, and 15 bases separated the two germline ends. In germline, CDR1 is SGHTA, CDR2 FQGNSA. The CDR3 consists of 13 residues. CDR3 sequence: CASGTGQNYGYTF. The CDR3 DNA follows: TGTGCCAGCGGAACGGGCCAGAATTATGGCTACACCTTC. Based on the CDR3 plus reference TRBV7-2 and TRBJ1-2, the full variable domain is GAGVSQSPSNKVTEKGKDVELRCDPISGHTALYWYRQSLGQGLEFLIYFQGNSAPDKSGLPSDRFSAERTGGSVSTLTIQRTQQEDSAVYLCASGTGQNYGYTFGSGTRLTVV.

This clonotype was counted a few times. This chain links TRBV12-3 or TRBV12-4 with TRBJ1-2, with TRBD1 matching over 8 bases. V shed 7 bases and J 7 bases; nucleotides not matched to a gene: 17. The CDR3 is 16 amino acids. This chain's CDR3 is CASTTPGGRGQGGYTF. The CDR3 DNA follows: TGTGCCAGCACCACCCCTGGGGGCAGGGGGCAAGGTGGCTACACCTTC.

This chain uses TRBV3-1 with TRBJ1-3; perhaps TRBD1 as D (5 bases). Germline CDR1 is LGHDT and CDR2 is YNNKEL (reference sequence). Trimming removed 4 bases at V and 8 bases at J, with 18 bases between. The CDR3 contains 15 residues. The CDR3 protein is CASSPRDGGSDTIYF. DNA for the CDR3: TGTGCCAGCAGCCCCAGGGACGGCGGATCGGACACCATATATTTT.

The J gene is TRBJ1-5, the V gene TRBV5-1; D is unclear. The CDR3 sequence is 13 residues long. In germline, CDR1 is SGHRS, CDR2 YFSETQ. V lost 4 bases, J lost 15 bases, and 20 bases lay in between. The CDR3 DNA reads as TGCGCCAGCAGCCCACTAGGAGACGCCCCAGGGCATTTT. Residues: CASSPLGDAPGHF.

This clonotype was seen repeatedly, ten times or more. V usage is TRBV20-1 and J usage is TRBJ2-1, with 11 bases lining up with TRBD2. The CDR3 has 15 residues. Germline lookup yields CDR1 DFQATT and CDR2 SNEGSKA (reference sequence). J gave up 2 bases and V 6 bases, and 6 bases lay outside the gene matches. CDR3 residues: CSALAGGLTYNEQFF. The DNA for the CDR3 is TGCAGTGCCCTAGCGGGGGGCCTAACCTACAATGAGCAGTTCTTC.

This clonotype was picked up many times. The CDR3 reads CSAFGTGGSGTQYF. The CDR3 DNA reads as TGCAGCGCCTTTGGGACAGGGGGAAGCGGTACGCAGTATTTT. The chain is built from TRBV29-1 and TRBJ2-3; the match to TRBD1 covers 11 bases. V shed 7 bases, J shed 8 bases, and the junction held 11 bases outside the gene matches. The length of the CDR3 is 14 residues. Germline V gene data show CDR1 as SQVTM and CDR2 as ANQGSEA.

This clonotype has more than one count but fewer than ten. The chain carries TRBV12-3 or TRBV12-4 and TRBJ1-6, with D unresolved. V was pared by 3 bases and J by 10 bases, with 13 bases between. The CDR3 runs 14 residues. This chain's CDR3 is CASSFGDTRSPLHF. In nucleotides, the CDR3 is TGTGCCAGCAGTTTCGGAGACACCAGGTCACCCCTCCACTTT.

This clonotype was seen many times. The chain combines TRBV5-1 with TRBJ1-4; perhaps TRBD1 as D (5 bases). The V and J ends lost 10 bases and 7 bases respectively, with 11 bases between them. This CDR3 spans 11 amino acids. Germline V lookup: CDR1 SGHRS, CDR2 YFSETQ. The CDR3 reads CAPRESEKLFF. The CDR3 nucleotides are TGCGCCCCCAGGGAGAGTGAAAAACTGTTTTTT.

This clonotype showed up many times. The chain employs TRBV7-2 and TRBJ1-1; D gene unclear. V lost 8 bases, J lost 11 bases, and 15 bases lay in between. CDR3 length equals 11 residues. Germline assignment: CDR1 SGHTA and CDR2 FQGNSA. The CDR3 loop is CASDFHGQAFF. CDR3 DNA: TGTGCCAGCGACTTTCATGGGCAGGCTTTCTTT.

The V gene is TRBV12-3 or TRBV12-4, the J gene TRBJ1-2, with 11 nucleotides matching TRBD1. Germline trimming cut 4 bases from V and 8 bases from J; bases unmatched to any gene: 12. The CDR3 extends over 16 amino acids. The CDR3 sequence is CASSSRTGGAGEGYTF. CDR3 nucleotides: TGTGCCAGCAGTTCCCGGACAGGGGGCGCGGGAGAGGGCTACACCTTC.

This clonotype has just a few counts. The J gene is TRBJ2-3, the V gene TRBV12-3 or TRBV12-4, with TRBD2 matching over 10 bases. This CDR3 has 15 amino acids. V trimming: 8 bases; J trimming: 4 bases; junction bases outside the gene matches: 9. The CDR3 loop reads CASSTAGGRSDTQYF. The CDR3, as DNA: TGTGCCAGCTCGACAGCGGGGGGGCGTTCAGATACGCAGTATTTT.

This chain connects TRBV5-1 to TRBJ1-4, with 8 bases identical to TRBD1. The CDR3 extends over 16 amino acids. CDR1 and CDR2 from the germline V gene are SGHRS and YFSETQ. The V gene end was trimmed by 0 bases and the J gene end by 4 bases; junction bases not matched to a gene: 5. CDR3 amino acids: CASSLGDRSLNEKLFF. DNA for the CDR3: TGCGCCAGCAGCTTGGGGGACAGGAGCCTTAATGAAAAACTGTTTTTT.

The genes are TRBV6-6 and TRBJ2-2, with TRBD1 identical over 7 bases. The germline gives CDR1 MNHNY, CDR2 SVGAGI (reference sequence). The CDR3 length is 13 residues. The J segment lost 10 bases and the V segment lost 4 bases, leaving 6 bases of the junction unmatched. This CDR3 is CASSSQGVSELFF. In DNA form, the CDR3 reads TGTGCCAGCAGTTCCCAGGGGGTATCGGAGCTGTTTTTT.